The TCR beta chain described here comes from a study of blood T cell repertoires in COVID-19 (dated by TCRdb to the early 2020s). Study-level background: The collaborator samples originated in the United States, Italy and Spain and spanned the acute and convalescent phases of COVID-19. Sample metadata almost always included a de-identified subject ID, COVID-19 status, age in years and sex. Deeply sampled blood TCRbeta repertoires from subjects exposed to, actively infected with, or recovered from COVID-19 were included in the dataset. Where available, HLA class I and class II types were taken from metadata supplied by the sample provider and were not determined by assay-based typing. The material from the prospective study consisted of cDNA or gDNA derived from T cells, B-cell-depleted T cells, or PBMCs. The samples were drawn from the first 160 participants of the ongoing ImmuneRACE study and from 1,254 subjects provided by 6 global collaborators. A freely available public database, intended as a resource for researchers studying the immune response to SARS-CoV-2, is where the repertoires were released. Points the paper makes about the study in general: Clinical and demographic metadata were provided uncurated, with the amount varying by source and participant.

Participants in the prospective study were aged 18 to 89 years, lived in 20 to 25 United States geographic areas, and enrolled through a virtual design. To assign participants to cohorts, the prospective study relied on clinical history that participants themselves reported in a screening survey and a study questionnaire. ImmuneRACE Cohort 3 recovered participants were defined by two consecutive negative NP/OP PCR tests, healthcare professional clearance, or symptom resolution. Each participant in the prospective study had whole blood, serum and a nasopharyngeal or oropharyngeal swab collected by mobile phlebotomists. Over a roughly 2-month period, participants in the prospective study had the option of providing additional blood draws and questionnaires. Before DNA extraction, blood samples from the prospective study were shipped at room temperature or frozen. Turning to this clone: This receptor's antigen is unknown. No much larger clone is present one base from it, and per-base qualities are unavailable.

The immunoSEQ Assay, a bias-controlled multiplex PCR, was used to amplify TCRbeta CDR3 regions from genomic DNA. The source study handled its data this way. Nucleated cell counts per sample were estimated from amplification of reference gene primers within the assay. Sequence reads were collapsed and filtered to measure the absolute abundance of every unique TCRbeta CDR3 rearrangement. For each sample, productive Simpson clonality was calculated as the square root of Simpson's diversity index over productive rearrangements. TCRdb took this table from immuneACCESS and kept in-frame rearrangements with V and J called. Such tables lack part of the clones; where checked against another copy, unresolved V genes explain under half of the gap, and the rest is unexplained. D and trimming come from the DNA, and the V and J calls and clone size come from that table. Counted in this sample were some 170,000 clones; around 81% of them appeared once. The ten largest make up approximately 6% of the sample.

Ends trimmed: V by 5 bases, J by 8 bases; bases unmatched to a gene: 5. CDR1 and CDR2 are read off the germline V gene as SGHAT and FQNNGV. Spanning cysteine to phenylalanine, the CDR3 consists of 13 amino acids. Only the CDR3 DNA is retained, 39 bases long and in frame from the first base. The sequence came from a man between 40 and 49 years old who had recovered from COVID-19. The sequenced sample was PBMCs or T cells enriched from blood (not recorded which). The chain is made from TRBV11-2 and TRBJ1-2; the central 10 bases match TRBD1. The nucleotide sequence reads TGTGCCAGCAGCCTGGACAGGGGGAGGGGCTACACCTTC. Its product reads: CASSLDRGRGYTF. Reference TRBV11-2 and TRBJ1-2 genes cover what lies past the CDR3, so the full variable domain is EAGVAQSPRYKIIEKRQSVAFWCNPISGHATLYWYQQILGQGPKLLIQFQNNGVVDDSQLPKDRFSAERLKGVDSTLKIQPAKLEDSAVYLCASSLDRGRGYTFGSGTRLTVV.